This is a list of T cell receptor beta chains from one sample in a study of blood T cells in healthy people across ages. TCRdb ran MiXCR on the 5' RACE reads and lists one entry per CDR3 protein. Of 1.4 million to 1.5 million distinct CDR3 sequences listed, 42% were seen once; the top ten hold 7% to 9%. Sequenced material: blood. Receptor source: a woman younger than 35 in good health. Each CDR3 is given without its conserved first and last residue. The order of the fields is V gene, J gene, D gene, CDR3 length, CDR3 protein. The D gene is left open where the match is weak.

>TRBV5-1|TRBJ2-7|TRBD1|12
ASSGTGGLSEQY
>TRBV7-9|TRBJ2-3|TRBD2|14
ASSQGGVPSTDTQY
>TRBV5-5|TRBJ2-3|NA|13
ASSPVRVFTDTQY
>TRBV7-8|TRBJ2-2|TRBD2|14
ASSWLAGVVTGELF
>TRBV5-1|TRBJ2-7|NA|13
ASSRGTQYSYEQY
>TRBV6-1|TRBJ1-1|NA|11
ASSREGGTEAF
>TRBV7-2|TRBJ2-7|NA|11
ASSTSRGLEQY
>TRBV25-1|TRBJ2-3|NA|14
ASSEYWAESTDTQY
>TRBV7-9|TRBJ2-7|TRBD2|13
ASSLVTAGDYEQY
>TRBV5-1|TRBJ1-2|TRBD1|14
ASSSSPKTGRWGYT
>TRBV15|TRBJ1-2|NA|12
ATSRDRSAYGYT
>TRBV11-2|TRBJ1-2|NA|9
ASSLFSLYT